The rows below give T cell receptor beta chains drawn from one sample of a study of T cell responses to AZD1222 COVID-19 vaccine. Profiling relied on immunoSEQ multiplex PCR, and the TCRdb table lists in-frame clones only, not all of them. Of more than 95,000 clones listed, nearly 90% are singletons. The material sequenced was peripheral blood, taken 28 days after the second AZD1222 dose. The source of these receptors is an adult who received the AZD1222 COVID-19 vaccine. Both conserved end residues are part of each CDR3. A D gene is named only where the DNA matches it firmly. The listing skips clone size in some rows; elsewhere it reads once, few, many or a size class.

TRBJ2-3 TRBV9 TRBD2 - CASSGFGGRAGDTQYF TGTGCCAGCAGCGGCTTTGGCGGGAGGGCCGGGGATACGCAGTATTTT
TRBJ2-2 TRBV14 - - CASSQAWDTGELFF TGTGCCAGCAGCCAAGCTTGGGACACCGGGGAGCTGTTTTTT
TRBJ2-1 TRBV4-2 TRBD2 - CASRPTSGRVNEQFF TGTGCCAGCAGACCTACTAGCGGGAGGGTCAATGAGCAGTTCTTC
TRBJ1-4 TRBV3-1/TRBV3-2 TRBD1 - CASSRGGAPNEKLFF TGTGCCAGCAGCCGAGGGGGCGCACCTAATGAAAAACTGTTTTTT
TRBJ2-5 TRBV6-6 TRBD1 - CASSIDRGMETQYF TGTGCCAGCAGCATAGACAGGGGGATGGAGACCCAGTACTTC
TRBJ2-7 TRBV30 - - CAWRGLTPEQYF TGTGCCTGGAGGGGACTGACTCCAGAGCAGTACTTC
TRBJ1-5 TRBV5-1 - - CASSFQGRFSNQPQHF TGCGCCAGCAGCTTCCAGGGAAGATTTAGCAATCAGCCCCAGCATTTT
TRBJ1-3 TRBV30 - - CAWSDTEPGFGNTIYF TGTGCCTGGAGCGATACGGAGCCAGGGTTCGGAAACACCATATATTTT
TRBJ1-2 TRBV5-6 - - CASSSGGTNYGYTF TGTGCCAGCAGCTCAGGAGGCACCAACTATGGCTACACCTTC
TRBJ2-2 TRBV5-4 - - CASSQGTSGTGELFF TGTGCCAGCAGCCAAGGGACCTCAGGGACCGGGGAGCTGTTTTTT
TRBJ2-7 TRBV5-1 - - CASSIQGAQIYEQYF TGCGCCAGCAGCATACAGGGTGCCCAAATCTACGAGCAGTACTTC
TRBJ2-3 TRBV6-5 TRBD2 once CASRASGSTDTQYF TGTGCCAGCAGGGCTAGCGGTTCCACAGATACGCAGTATTTT
TRBJ2-5 TRBV5-1 TRBD1 - CASSSQGAGETQYF TGCGCCAGCAGCTCACAGGGGGCTGGGGAGACCCAGTACTTC
TRBJ2-3 TRBV7-2 - - CASSLAAVGGTDTQYF TGTGCCAGCAGCTTAGCAGCTGTCGGGGGCACAGATACGCAGTATTTT
TRBJ1-6 TRBV10-2 - - CASNPSGNSPLHF TGCGCCAGCAACCCCAGCGGTAATTCACCCCTCCACTTT
TRBJ1-5 TRBV19 TRBD1 few CASWTGSHQPQHF TGTGCCAGTTGGACAGGGTCGCATCAGCCCCAGCATTTT
TRBJ2-4 TRBV12-3/TRBV12-4 - - CASSEAAKNIQYF TGTGCCAGCAGTGAAGCAGCCAAAAACATTCAGTACTTC
TRBJ2-7 TRBV7-2 - - CASSPRVSYEQYF TGTGCCAGCAGTCCCCGGGTCTCCTACGAGCAGTACTTC
TRBJ1-1 TRBV5-1 - - CASSLVGGRMNTEAFF TGCGCCAGCAGCTTGGTGGGGGGGCGGATGAACACTGAAGCTTTCTTT
TRBJ2-2 TRBV9 - once CASSVVSNTGELFF TGTGCCAGCAGCGTAGTCTCCAACACCGGGGAGCTGTTTTTT
TRBJ2-7 TRBV27 TRBD1 - CASRGQGTNEQYF TGTGCCAGCAGAGGACAGGGAACGAACGAGCAGTACTTC
TRBJ1-1 TRBV6-5 TRBD1 - CASTGQGGINTEAFF TGTGCCAGCACTGGACAGGGGGGTATTAACACTGAAGCTTTCTTT
TRBJ1-6 TRBV27 - - CASSYRGRTYNSPLHF TGTGCCAGCAGTTATAGGGGGAGGACTTATAATTCACCCCTCCACTTT